One TCR beta chain is described in this entry. Its specific antigen is unknown. There are no base qualities to consult, and no much larger clone falls within one base. This entry belongs to a study of T cell changes during pregnancy in multiple sclerosis (dated by TCRdb to the late 2010s). With respect to the entire study: The study examined how the T cell repertoire changed over the course of pregnancy in women with multiple sclerosis.

The receptor library was made with the immunoSEQ multiplex PCR assay. TCRdb retrieved this table from immuneACCESS and kept in-frame rearrangements only. Not all clones are present; in checked studies, unresolved V genes account for under half, and no reason is known for the remainder. Here the sample has more than 50,000 clones; about 89% occur a single time. The ten largest account for about 0.5% of the sample. Sequenced material: CD4+ T cells from peripheral blood mononuclear cells, taken after pregnancy. This clonotype originated in a female donor in good health, enrolled as a control in a pregnancy study.

CDR3 loop: CASSPTSRSGYTF. The base sequence is TGTGCCAGCAGCCCTACCTCGAGGTCGGGCTACACCTTC. Here the chain combines TRBV11-2 and TRBJ1-2, with the D gene too uncertain to name. The CDR3, cysteine through phenylalanine, is 13 amino acids long. Of all the DNA, just the CDR3 is kept, 39 bases in frame from base 1. CDR1 and CDR2 are read off the germline V gene as SGHAT and FQNNGV. V is cut by 5 bases and J by 8 bases, and the space between the germline ends is 15 bases.